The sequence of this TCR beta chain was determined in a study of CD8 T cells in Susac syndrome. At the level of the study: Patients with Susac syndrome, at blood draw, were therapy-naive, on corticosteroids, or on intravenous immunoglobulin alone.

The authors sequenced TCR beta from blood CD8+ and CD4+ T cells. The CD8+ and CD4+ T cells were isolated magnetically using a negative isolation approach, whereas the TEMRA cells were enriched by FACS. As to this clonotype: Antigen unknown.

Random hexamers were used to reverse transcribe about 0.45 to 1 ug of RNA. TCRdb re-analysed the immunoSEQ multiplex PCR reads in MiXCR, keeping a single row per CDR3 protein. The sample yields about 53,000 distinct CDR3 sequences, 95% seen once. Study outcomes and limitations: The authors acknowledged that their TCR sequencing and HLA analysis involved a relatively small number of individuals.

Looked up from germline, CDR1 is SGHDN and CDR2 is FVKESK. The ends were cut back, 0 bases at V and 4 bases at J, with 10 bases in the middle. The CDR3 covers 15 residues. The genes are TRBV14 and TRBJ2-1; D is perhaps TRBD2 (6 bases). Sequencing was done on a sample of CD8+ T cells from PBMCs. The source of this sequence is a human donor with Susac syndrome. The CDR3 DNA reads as TGTGCCAGCAGCCAAGACCGGGGGTGGTACAATGAGCAGTTCTTC. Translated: CASSQDRGWYNEQFF.